This T cell receptor beta chain was sequenced in a study of CD8 T cells in Susac syndrome. RNA totalling roughly 0.45 to 1 ug underwent reverse transcription with random hexamers. One entry per CDR3 protein, called by TCRdb with MiXCR from the immunoSEQ multiplex PCR reads. Among about 83,000 distinct CDR3 sequences, approximately 96% were seen once, and the ten largest hold 0.41%. There are 14 residues in the CDR3. The germline CDR1 and CDR2 sequences are SEHNR and FQNEAQ (reference sequence). Trimming took off 6 bases at V and 1 base at J, with 10 bases between the two ends. FACS was used to enrich TEMRA cells, whereas the CD8+ and CD4+ T cells were obtained by negative isolation.

Sequencing was performed on CD8+ T cells from PBMCs. V gene TRBV7-9 combines with J gene TRBJ2-1; possibly TRBD1 for D (6 bases). This receptor was obtained from a human donor with Susac syndrome. In nucleotides, the CDR3 is TGTGCCAGCAGGAGGCAGGGGTCCTACAATGAGCAGTTCTTC. This codes for CASRRQGSYNEQFF.